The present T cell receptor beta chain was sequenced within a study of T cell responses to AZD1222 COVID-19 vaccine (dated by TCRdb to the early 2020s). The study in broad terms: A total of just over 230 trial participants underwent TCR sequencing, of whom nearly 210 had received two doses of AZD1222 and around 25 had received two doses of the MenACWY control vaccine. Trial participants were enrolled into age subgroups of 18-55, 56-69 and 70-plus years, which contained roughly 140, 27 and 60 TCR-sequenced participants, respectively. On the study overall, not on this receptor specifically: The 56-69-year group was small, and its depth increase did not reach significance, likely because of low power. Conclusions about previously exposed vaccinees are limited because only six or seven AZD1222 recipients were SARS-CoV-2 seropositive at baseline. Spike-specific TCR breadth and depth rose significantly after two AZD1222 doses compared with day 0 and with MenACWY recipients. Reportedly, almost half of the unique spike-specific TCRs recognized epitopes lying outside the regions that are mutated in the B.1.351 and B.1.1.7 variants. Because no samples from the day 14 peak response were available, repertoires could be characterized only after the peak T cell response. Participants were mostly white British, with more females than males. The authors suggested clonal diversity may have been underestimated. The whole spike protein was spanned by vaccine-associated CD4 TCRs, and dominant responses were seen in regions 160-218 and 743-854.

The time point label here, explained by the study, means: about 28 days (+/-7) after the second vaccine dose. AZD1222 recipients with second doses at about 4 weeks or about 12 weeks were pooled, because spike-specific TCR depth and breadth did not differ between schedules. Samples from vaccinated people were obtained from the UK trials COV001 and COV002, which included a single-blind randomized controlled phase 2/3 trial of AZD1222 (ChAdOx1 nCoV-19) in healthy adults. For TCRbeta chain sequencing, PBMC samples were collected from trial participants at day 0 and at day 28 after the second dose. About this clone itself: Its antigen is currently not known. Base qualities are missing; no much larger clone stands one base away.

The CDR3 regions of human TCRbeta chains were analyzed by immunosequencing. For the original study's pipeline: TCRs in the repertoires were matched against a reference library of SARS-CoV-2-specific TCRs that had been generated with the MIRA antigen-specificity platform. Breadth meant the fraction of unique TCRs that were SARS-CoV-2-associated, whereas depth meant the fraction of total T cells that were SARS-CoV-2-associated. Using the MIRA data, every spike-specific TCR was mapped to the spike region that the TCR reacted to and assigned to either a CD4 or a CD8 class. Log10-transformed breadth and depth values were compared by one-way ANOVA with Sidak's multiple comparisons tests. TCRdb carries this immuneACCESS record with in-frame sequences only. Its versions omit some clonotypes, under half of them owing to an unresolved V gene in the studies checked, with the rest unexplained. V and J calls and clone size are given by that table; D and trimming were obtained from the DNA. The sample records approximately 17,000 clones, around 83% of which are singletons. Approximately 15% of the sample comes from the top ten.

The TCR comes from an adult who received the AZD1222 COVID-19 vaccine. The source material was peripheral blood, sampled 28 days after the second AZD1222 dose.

The CDR3 reads CASSYGTGQETQYF. The base sequence is TGTGCCAGCAGTTACGGGACAGGACAAGAGACCCAGTACTTC. The receptor chain draws on TRBV6-5 and TRBJ2-5, with 8 middle bases fitting TRBD1. CDR1 MNHEY and CDR2 SVGAGI were looked up in the germline V gene. CDR3 length: 14 amino acids, cysteine to phenylalanine. Only the CDR3 part of the read is kept: 42 bases, read in frame from the first base. Compared with germline, V lacks 2 bases and J lacks 2 bases; bases without a gene match: 1.